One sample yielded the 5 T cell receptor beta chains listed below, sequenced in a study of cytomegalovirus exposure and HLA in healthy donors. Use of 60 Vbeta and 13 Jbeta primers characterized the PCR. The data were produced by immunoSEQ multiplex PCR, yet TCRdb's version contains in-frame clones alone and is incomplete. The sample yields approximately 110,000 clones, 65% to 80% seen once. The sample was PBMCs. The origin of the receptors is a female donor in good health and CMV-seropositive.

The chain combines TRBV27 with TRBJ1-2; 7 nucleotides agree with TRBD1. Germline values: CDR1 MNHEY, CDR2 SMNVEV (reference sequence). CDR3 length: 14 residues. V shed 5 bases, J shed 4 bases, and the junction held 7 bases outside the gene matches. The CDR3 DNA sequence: TGTGCCAGCAGTCTGACAGGGTCGGCCTATGGCTACACCTTC. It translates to CASSLTGSAYGYTF.

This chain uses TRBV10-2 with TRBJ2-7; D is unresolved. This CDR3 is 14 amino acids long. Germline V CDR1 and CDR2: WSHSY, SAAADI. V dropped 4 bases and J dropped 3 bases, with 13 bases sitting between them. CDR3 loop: CASSGASLGYEQYF. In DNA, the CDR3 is TGCGCCAGCAGTGGTGCTAGTTTGGGCTACGAGCAGTACTTC.

CDR3 DNA: TGCGCCAGCAGCTTGCCCCAACAGGGGTACTATGGCTACACCTTC. Amino acids: CASSLPQQGYYGYTF. The chain is built from TRBV5-1 and TRBJ1-2; TRBD1 agrees at 7 bases. V shed 1 base and J 3 bases; nucleotides not matched to a gene: 6. Looked up from germline, CDR1 is SGHRS and CDR2 is YFSETQ. The CDR3 runs 15 residues.

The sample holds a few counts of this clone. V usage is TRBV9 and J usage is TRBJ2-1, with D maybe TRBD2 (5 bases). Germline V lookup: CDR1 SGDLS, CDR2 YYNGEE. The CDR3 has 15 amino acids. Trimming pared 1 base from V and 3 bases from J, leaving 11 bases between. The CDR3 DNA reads TGTGCCAGCAGCGTATCGGGGTTTAACTACAATGAGCAGTTCTTC. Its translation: CASSVSGFNYNEQFF.

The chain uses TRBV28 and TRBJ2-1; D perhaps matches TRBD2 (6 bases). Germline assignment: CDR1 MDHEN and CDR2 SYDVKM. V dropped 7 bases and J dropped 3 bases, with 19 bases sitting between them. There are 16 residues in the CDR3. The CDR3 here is CASIHSTSLNYNEQFF. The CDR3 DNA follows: TGTGCCAGCATTCACTCAACTAGCCTAAACTACAATGAGCAGTTCTTC.